The 22 T cell receptor beta chains given below trace back to one sample, sequenced in a study of OX40 agonist ivuxolimab in advanced cancers. Assay used: immunoSEQ multiplex PCR; TCRdb lists only in-frame clones, some missing. The sample carries about 81,000 clones, about 88% recorded once. The source was CD4+ or CD8+ T cells sorted from blood, collected in a trial of the OX40 agonist ivuxolimab. These receptors were collected from an adult with an advanced solid tumor such as melanoma, head and neck, liver or kidney cancer.

The chain combines TRBV28 with TRBJ1-4; D call uncertain. CDR3 length: 14 amino acids. V lost 3 bases and J 4 bases, leaving 9 bases between the germline ends. Looked up from germline, CDR1 is MDHEN and CDR2 is SYDVKM. The CDR3 DNA reads TGTGCCAGCAGTTTTGGGTTCTTTAATGAAAAACTGTTTTTT. Its translation is CASSFGFFNEKLFF. The whole variable domain, filled in from reference TRBV28 and TRBJ1-4, reads DVKVTQSSRYLVKRTGEKVFLECVQDMDHENMFWYRQDPGLGLRLIYFSYDVKMKEKGDIPEGYSVSREKKERFSLILESASTNQTSMYLCASSFGFFNEKLFFGSGTQLSVL.

V gene TRBV2 combines with J gene TRBJ2-7, with a tentative D call TRBD1 (6 bases). The germline gives CDR1 SNHLY, CDR2 FYNNEI. The V end lost 5 bases, the J end lost 2 bases, and 16 bases lay between the germline ends. The CDR3 length is 15 residues. The chain's CDR3 is CASSRRTEPTYEQYF. CDR3 DNA sequence: TGTGCCAGCAGTAGACGGACAGAACCCACCTACGAGCAGTACTTC. The complete variable domain, with remaining parts taken from reference TRBV2 and TRBJ2-7, reads EPEVTQTPSHQVTQMGQEVILRCVPISNHLYFYWYRQILGQKVEFLVSFYNNEISEKSEIFDDQFSVERPDGSNFTLKIRSTKLEDSAMYFCASSRRTEPTYEQYFGPGTRLTVT.

CDR3 sequence: CASSFLQGNNSPLHF. The CDR3 nucleotides are TGTGCCAGCAGTTTCCTCCAGGGTAATAATTCACCCCTCCACTTT. The chain uses TRBV28 and TRBJ1-6, with D possibly matching TRBD1 (5 bases). The V gene lost 3 bases and the J gene lost 5 bases, with 11 bases spanning the gap. There are 15 residues in the CDR3. Germline V gene data show CDR1 as MDHEN and CDR2 as SYDVKM.

The chain has TRBV30 and TRBJ2-5; D might be TRBD2 (7 bases). The germline V gene encodes CDR1 GTSNPN and CDR2 SVGIG (reference sequence). The length of the CDR3 is 14 residues. V lost 3 bases and J lost 5, with 16 bases in between. The CDR3 bases are TGTGCCTGGAGGCCCCCGCGGGGGCGGGAGACCCAGTACTTC. Translated, it gives CAWRPPRGRETQYF.

The chain combines TRBV5-1 with TRBJ2-1; 14 positions agree with TRBD2. CDR1 is SGHRS, CDR2 YFSETQ, per germline. Trimming removed 7 bases from V and 3 bases from J; junction bases left unmatched: 6. CDR3 length equals 16 residues. CDR3 amino acids: CASAAGLAGDYNEQFF. CDR3 sequence (DNA): TGCGCCAGCGCGGCGGGACTAGCGGGGGACTACAATGAGCAGTTCTTC.

The chain links TRBV7-3 to TRBJ2-6; TRBD1 agrees at 9 bases. This CDR3 has 18 amino acids. After removal of 3 bases from V and 2 bases from J, the junction contained 8 bases not matched to a gene. CDR1 is SGHTA and CDR2 is FQGTGA in the germline V gene. The CDR3 reads CASSFQGTGTPGANVLTF. The CDR3 DNA is TGTGCCAGCAGCTTCCAAGGGACAGGGACCCCTGGGGCCAACGTCCTGACTTTC.

The V call is TRBV4-3, the J call TRBJ1-1, with D uncertain. Trimming removed 1 base from V and 5 bases from J, with 14 bases in between. This CDR3 region has 15 residues. Germline V CDR1 and CDR2: LGHNA, YSLEER. CDR3 amino acids: CASSQVATDSTEAFF. As DNA, the CDR3 is TGCGCCAGCAGCCAAGTGGCGACCGATTCTACTGAAGCTTTCTTT.

The V and J genes are TRBV9 and TRBJ2-2, with unresolved D. This CDR3 comprises 16 residues. CDR1 SGDLS and CDR2 YYNGEE come from the germline V gene. Trimming removed 4 bases at V and 2 bases at J, with 15 bases between. CDR3 bases: TGTGCCAGCAGCCCCCCAGTCGGATTAAACACCGGGGAGCTGTTTTTT. Translation: CASSPPVGLNTGELFF.

The rearrangement joins TRBV2 to TRBJ2-2; 9 bases are shared with TRBD2. There are 17 residues in the CDR3. CDR1 is SNHLY and CDR2 is FYNNEI in the germline V gene. The V segment lost 3 bases and the J segment 4 bases; nucleotides outside the gene matches: 9. The CDR3 coding sequence is TGTGCCAGCAGTGATGGATTAGCGGGAGTGGGCACCGGGGAGCTGTTTTTT. Protein sequence: CASSDGLAGVGTGELFF.

The gene calls are TRBV4-2 and TRBJ1-4; no definite D call. CDR3 length: 12 residues. Germline loops: CDR1 LGHNA, CDR2 YNFKEQ. Trimming cost V 5 bases and J 5 bases, with 6 bases left between them. As DNA, the CDR3 is TGTGCCAGCAGCTCTCAAAATGAAAAACTGTTTTTT. It translates to CASSSQNEKLFF.

The chain couples TRBV27 to TRBJ2-3, with 10 bases lining up with TRBD2. Trimming cost V 6 bases and J 7 bases; bases outside gene matches: 13. Germline values: CDR1 MNHEY, CDR2 SMNVEV (reference sequence). The CDR3 is made up of 16 amino acids. Here the CDR3 DNA reads TGTGCCAGCAGCCCAGGGCTAGCGGGGGTGTCTCATACGCAGTATTTT. Translation gives CASSPGLAGVSHTQYF.

This sequence joins TRBV11-2 and TRBJ2-3; no definite D call. Trimming pared 6 bases from V and 4 bases from J, leaving 20 bases between. The CDR3 sequence is 16 residues long. CDR1 is SGHAT and CDR2 is FQNNGV in the germline V gene. The CDR3 DNA reads as TGTGCCAGCAGTGGATGGTTGCGAAATGCCCCAGATACGCAGTATTTT. Translated, it gives CASSGWLRNAPDTQYF.

The CDR3 region is CASSQITGGSYNSPLHF. The CDR3 nucleotides are TGCGCCAGCAGCCAAATTACAGGGGGCAGCTATAATTCACCCCTCCACTTT. The genes are TRBV4-1 and TRBJ1-6; 9 bases agree with TRBD1. Germline assignment: CDR1 MGHRA and CDR2 YSYEKL. This CDR3 spans 17 amino acids. With 2 bases clipped from V and 3 bases from J, the junction kept 5 bases outside the gene matches.

The DNA of the CDR3 is TGTGCCAGCAGCTTACAGTTGACAGGTTATAATTCACCCCTCCACTTT. Its translation: CASSLQLTGYNSPLHF. The chain carries TRBV7-8 and TRBJ1-6; D is perhaps TRBD1 (6 bases). Trimming stripped 2 bases from V and 4 bases from J, with 12 bases between. Germline CDR1 reads SGHVS; CDR2 reads FQNEAQ. This CDR3 is built from 16 residues.

The CDR3, as DNA: TGTGCCAGCTCACCAGAGTCGAGGGGGCTTGAGACCCAGTACTTC. Translated: CASSPESRGLETQYF. This chain uses TRBV18 with TRBJ2-5; 7 positions agree with TRBD1. J was trimmed by 5 bases and V by 2 bases; bases with no gene match: 8. From germline, CDR1 is KGHSH and CDR2 LQKENI. The CDR3 sequence is 15 residues long.

The chain links TRBV4-2 to TRBJ2-2, with D perhaps TRBD2 (5 bases). The V gene lost 1 base and the J gene lost 7 bases, with 13 bases spanning the gap. This CDR3 is built from 15 residues. CDR1 is LGHNA and CDR2 is YNFKEQ in the germline V gene. The DNA of the CDR3 is TGTGCCAGCAGCCAAGTTGCGACTACTTACGGGGAGCTGTTTTTT. It codes for CASSQVATTYGELFF.

The CDR3 loop reads CASRPGTSGNEQFF. In DNA form, the CDR3 reads TGTGCCAGCAGACCCGGGACTAGCGGCAATGAGCAGTTCTTC. V usage is TRBV27 and J usage is TRBJ2-1, with 11 bases aligning to TRBD2. The CDR3 runs 14 residues. V was clipped by 6 bases and J by 6 bases; unmatched bases: 4. Germline V gene data show CDR1 as MNHEY and CDR2 as SMNVEV (reference sequence).

The V and J genes are TRBV28 and TRBJ2-1; D unresolved. Germline V gene data show CDR1 as MDHEN and CDR2 as SYDVKM. This CDR3 region has 11 residues. The V end lost 1 base, the J end lost 5 bases, and 0 bases lay between the germline ends. The CDR3 sequence: CASSLYNEQFF. In DNA form, the CDR3 reads TGTGCCAGCAGTTTATACAATGAGCAGTTCTTC.

The chain uses TRBV9 and TRBJ2-1; D is undetermined. V was clipped by 3 bases and J by 0 bases, with 10 bases between them. Germline lookup yields CDR1 SGDLS and CDR2 YYNGEE. The CDR3 consists of 15 residues. This chain's CDR3 is CASSDQANSYNEQFF. The CDR3 region has the DNA TGTGCCAGCAGCGATCAGGCGAACTCCTACAATGAGCAGTTCTTC.

The rearrangement uses TRBV18 and TRBJ2-2; weak D call: TRBD1 (6 bases). Trimming left V 3 bases short and J 1 base short, with 6 bases between. The CDR3 runs to 14 residues. CDR1 is KGHSH and CDR2 is LQKENI in the germline V gene. The CDR3 reads CASSPTGNTGELFF. As DNA, the CDR3 is TGTGCCAGCTCACCGACAGGGAACACCGGGGAGCTGTTTTTT.

The V call is TRBV30, the J call TRBJ2-5, with D possibly TRBD2 on 6 matching bases. Germline V gene data show CDR1 as GTSNPN and CDR2 as SVGIG (reference sequence). This CDR3 is built from 14 residues. V lost 0 bases, J lost 5 bases, and 13 bases lay in between. CDR3 coding DNA: TGTGCCTGGAGTGTTGGAGGGGCCGCGGAGACCCAGTACTTC. Protein sequence: CAWSVGGAAETQYF.

This clone was detected once. The rearrangement links TRBV5-6 to TRBJ1-3; weak D call: TRBD1 (5 bases). Germline values: CDR1 SGHDT, CDR2 YYEEEE. V was shortened by 3 bases and J by 0 bases, with 10 bases between the two germline ends. CDR3 length equals 15 residues. CDR3: CASSSKTDSGNTIYF. Here the CDR3 DNA reads TGTGCCAGCAGCTCGAAGACAGACTCTGGAAACACCATATATTTT.